The next 26 T cell receptor beta chains were all read from a single sample in a study of CD8+CD57+ T cells in acquired aplastic anemia. Genomic DNA, serving as template, underwent TCR beta VDJ and CDR3 profiling. One entry per CDR3 protein, called by TCRdb with MiXCR from the reads. The data show some 170,000 distinct CDR3 sequences, with around 75% seen just once and more than 35% held by the top ten. Patients included in sequencing had previously demonstrated CD8+CD57+ cell expansion by flow cytometry. The sample taken for sequencing was sorted CD4+, CD8+, or CD8+CD57+ T cells (not recorded which) from PBMCs. The source of these receptors is a human donor with aplastic anemia.

The V and J genes are TRBV24-1 and TRBJ2-3; D is perhaps TRBD2 (5 bases). Trimming cost V 11 bases and J 0 bases, with 20 bases left between them. There are 16 residues in the CDR3. CDR1 is KGHDR, CDR2 SFDVKD, per germline. In DNA form, the CDR3 reads TGTGCCAGTAGTCGCGGGCGCGGGCATAGCACAGATACGCAGTATTTT. It encodes CASSRGRGHSTDTQYF.

J is TRBJ2-4 and V is TRBV9, with D uncertain. The germline gives CDR1 SGDLS, CDR2 YYNGEE. The ends were cut back, 4 bases at V and 7 bases at J, with 15 bases in the middle. CDR3 length: 14 residues. The DNA of the CDR3 is TGTGCCAGCAGCTTCGGGCGGCCAAATAACATTCAGTACTTC. It specifies CASSFGRPNNIQYF.

In the case of this clonotype: One end of the junction fails to match germline, which may point to a read error. This chain connects TRBV6-7 to TRBJ2-7, with D unclear. TRBV6-7 is an ORF, with its function uncertain. The CDR3 runs 14 residues. In nucleotides, the CDR3 is TGCGCCAGCAGTCGAGAGCTTGGCACCTACGAGCAGTACTTC. It codes for CASSRELGTYEQYF.

By sample share, this clonotype is medium-sized. This sequence joins TRBV4-3 and TRBJ2-5, with unresolved D. The CDR3 is made up of 16 amino acids. Germline values: CDR1 LGHNA, CDR2 YSLEER. V was cut by 2 bases and J by 1 base, with 14 bases left in between. CDR3 in DNA: TGCGCCAGCAGCCAATGGATGGGAAGCAGCCAAGAGACCCAGTACTTC. It yields the protein CASSQWMGSSQETQYF.

This clonotype was seen only a few times. The V call is TRBV2, the J call TRBJ1-1; the D gene is possibly TRBD1 (6 bases). There are 13 residues in the CDR3. V lost 6 bases to trimming and J lost 2 bases, with 10 bases between them. Germline V gene sequence: CDR1 SNHLY, CDR2 FYNNEI. The CDR3 sequence: CASSGTLNTEAFF. The CDR3 region has the DNA TGTGCCAGCAGCGGGACACTCAACACTGAAGCTTTCTTT.

CDR3 sequence (DNA): TGCAGTGCTTCAACAGGGGGGAGGAACACTGAAGCTTTCTTT. Its translation: CSASTGGRNTEAFF. This sequence joins TRBV20-1 and TRBJ1-1, with 8 positions matching TRBD1. The CDR3 totals 14 residues. J gave up 1 base and V 5 bases, and 6 bases lay outside the gene matches. Per germline, CDR1 DFQATT and CDR2 SNEGSKA (reference sequence).

This chain joins TRBV5-1 and TRBJ1-2; 8 nucleotides match TRBD1. Germline CDR1 and CDR2: SGHRS and YFSETQ. After removal of 3 bases from V and 7 bases from J, the junction contained 5 bases not matched to a gene. This CDR3 spans 13 amino acids. In DNA, the CDR3 is TGCGCCAGCAGCTATACTACAGGGGGTGGCTACACCTTC. Residues: CASSYTTGGGYTF.

The rearrangement links TRBV24-1 to TRBJ1-5; 10 bases are shared with TRBD1. Germline V gene lookup returns CDR1 KGHDR and CDR2 SFDVKD. The CDR3 spans 16 residues. J gave up 5 bases and V 6 bases, and 9 bases lay outside the gene matches. DNA for the CDR3: TGTGCCACCAGTCCCTCCGGGACAGGGGATGATCAGCCCCAGCATTTT. The encoded protein is CATSPSGTGDDQPQHF.

The chain uses TRBV20-1 and TRBJ1-3, with D perhaps TRBD1 (5 bases). V lost 0 bases and J 2 bases, leaving 8 bases between the germline ends. This CDR3 comprises 14 residues. The germline V gene encodes CDR1 DFQATT and CDR2 SNEGSKA (reference sequence). The CDR3 loop is CSAREGRTGNTIYF. CDR3 sequence (DNA): TGCAGTGCTAGAGAGGGACGGACTGGAAACACCATATATTTT.

The chain recombines TRBV7-9 with TRBJ2-7; 9 positions match TRBD2. The CDR3 consists of 15 residues. Losses at the gene ends were 5 bases for V and 2 bases for J; bases not matched to a gene: 7. CDR1 and CDR2 from the germline V gene are SEHNR and FQNEAQ (reference sequence). The CDR3 reads CASSGGGGGAYEQYF. As DNA, the CDR3 is TGTGCCAGCAGCGGCGGCGGCGGGGGGGCCTACGAGCAGTACTTC.

This clonotype was counted a single time. The rearrangement joins TRBV2 to TRBJ2-6, with 7 bases aligning to TRBD1. The CDR3 is made up of 14 amino acids. Germline CDR1 SNHLY, CDR2 FYNNEI. J was trimmed by 4 bases and V by 9 bases; bases with no gene match: 6. CDR3 sequence reads: CARQGSSGANVLTF. The CDR3 DNA is TGTGCCAGACAGGGGTCAAGCGGGGCCAACGTCCTGACTTTC.

This chain joins TRBV7-2 and TRBJ1-2; D remains unclear. Between the trimmed V and J ends, which lost 6 bases and 3 bases, there was a span of 14 bases. The length of the CDR3 is 14 residues. Germline-derived CDR1 and CDR2 are SGHTA and FQGNSA. The CDR3 bases are TGTGCCAGCAGACCAACAAGCACCGACTATGGCTACACCTTC. Translation gives CASRPTSTDYGYTF.

The V and J genes are TRBV27 and TRBJ2-7, with D perhaps matching TRBD1 (6 bases). CDR1 is MNHEY, CDR2 SMNVEV, per germline (reference sequence). The ends were cut back, 4 bases at V and 0 bases at J, with 10 bases in the middle. CDR3 length: 14 amino acids. CDR3 sequence (DNA): TGTGCCAGCAGTTCCCAGACAGGCTCCTACGAGCAGTACTTC. This codes for CASSSQTGSYEQYF.

This chain uses TRBV2 with TRBJ1-2; D might be TRBD1 (6 bases). V was cut by 4 bases and J by 4 bases, with 13 bases left in between. CDR3 length equals 14 residues. Per germline, CDR1 SNHLY and CDR2 FYNNEI. CDR3 loop: CASSGLGQVYGYTF. The DNA for the CDR3 is TGTGCCAGCAGTGGGTTGGGACAAGTCTATGGCTACACCTTC.

The genes are TRBV19 and TRBJ2-7, with D tentatively TRBD1 (5 bases). V was pared by 2 bases and J by 3 bases, with 11 bases between. This CDR3 spans 14 amino acids. In germline, CDR1 is LNHDA, CDR2 SQIVND (reference sequence). In DNA, the CDR3 is TGTGCCAGTAGTATAACGACAGCGAGCTACGAGCAGTACTTC. Amino acid sequence: CASSITTASYEQYF.

The chain combines TRBV29-1 with TRBJ2-2, with no clear D. The CDR3 extends over 14 amino acids. V was shortened by 5 bases and J by 6 bases, with 16 bases between the two germline ends. Germline V gives CDR1 SQVTM, CDR2 ANQGSEA. The CDR3 loop is CSVRVGSGAGELFF. The CDR3 DNA reads as TGCAGCGTTCGGGTGGGGTCGGGCGCCGGGGAGCTGTTTTTT.

The V call is TRBV20-1, the J call TRBJ1-4; a possible D gene is TRBD1 (5 bases). Germline lookup yields CDR1 DFQATT and CDR2 SNEGSKA (reference sequence). V was cut by 6 bases and J by 5 bases, with 13 bases left in between. This CDR3 has 13 amino acids. CDR3 amino acids: CSAGGDRNEKLFF. CDR3 sequence (DNA): TGCAGTGCGGGTGGGGACCGGAATGAAAAACTGTTTTTT.

The chain uses TRBV9 and TRBJ2-1; no clear D. Per germline, CDR1 SGDLS and CDR2 YYNGEE. With 0 bases removed from V and 4 bases from J, the gap between germline ends came to 8 bases. This CDR3 is 14 amino acids long. The CDR3 nucleotides are TGTGCCAGCAGCGTAGGTTCCCAGTACAATGAGCAGTTCTTC. Protein: CASSVGSQYNEQFF.

This clonotype is medium-sized by share. The chain employs TRBV20-1 and TRBJ2-5; 8 bases agree with TRBD2. V lost 6 bases, J lost 2 bases, and 23 bases stayed unmatched. CDR1 and CDR2 (germline): DFQATT, SNEGSKA (reference sequence). The CDR3 covers 19 residues. CDR3 nucleotides: TGCAGTGCGAAAATAGGGGACGCCATGGCTAGCGGGTTACAAGAGACCCAGTACTTC. It yields the protein CSAKIGDAMASGLQETQYF.

This chain uses TRBV7-9 with TRBJ1-2; weak D call: TRBD1 (5 bases). The CDR3 covers 13 residues. V gave up 5 bases and J gave up 3 bases, with 10 bases separating them. From germline, CDR1 is SEHNR and CDR2 FQNEAQ (reference sequence). The CDR3 reads CASSPARDYGYTF. Written as DNA, the CDR3 is TGTGCCAGCAGCCCTGCCAGGGACTATGGCTACACCTTC.

The chain carries TRBV5-1 and TRBJ2-7; maybe TRBD2 (6 bases). V lost 4 bases, J lost 5 bases, and 13 bases lay in between. The CDR3 has 13 residues. Germline V lookup: CDR1 SGHRS, CDR2 YFSETQ. The CDR3 DNA follows: TGCGCCAGCAGCGGACGGGGGTTTCACGAGCAGTACTTC. This translates into CASSGRGFHEQYF.

This clonotype was detected a few times. The chain uses TRBV19 and TRBJ1-4; no definite D call. CDR3 length equals 13 residues. The V and J ends lost 7 bases and 2 bases respectively, with 8 bases between them. Germline assignment: CDR1 LNHDA and CDR2 SQIVND (reference sequence). As DNA, the CDR3 is TGTGCCAGTACCGATAGGACTAATGAAAAACTGTTTTTT. It translates to CASTDRTNEKLFF.

The chain combines TRBV24-1 with TRBJ2-2; 7 positions agree with TRBD1. Germline V gene sequence: CDR1 KGHDR, CDR2 SFDVKD. This CDR3 contains 13 residues. Trimming cost V 4 bases and J 7 bases; bases outside gene matches: 2. DNA of the CDR3: TGTGCCACCAGTGACCCAGGGGGCGGGGAGCTGTTTTTT. Translated, it gives CATSDPGGGELFF.

The rearrangement links TRBV25-1 to TRBJ1-2, with D uncertain. Trimming shortened V by 3 bases and J by 5 bases, and 7 bases separated the two germline ends. CDR1 and CDR2 from the germline V gene are MGHDK and SYGVNS. The CDR3 runs to 12 residues. CDR3 nucleotide sequence: TGTGCCAGCAGTGATTACAGATATGGCTACACCTTC. This encodes CASSDYRYGYTF.

The V gene is TRBV7-7, the J gene TRBJ2-4, with TRBD2 matching over 9 bases. Looked up from germline, CDR1 is SSHAT and CDR2 is FNYEAQ (reference sequence). V dropped 3 bases and J dropped 8; count of bases not matched to a gene: 2. The CDR3 loop spans 13 amino acids. CDR3 sequence (DNA): TGTGCCAGCAGCTTTGGCGGGGGGGACATTCAGTACTTC. Protein sequence: CASSFGGGDIQYF.

The genes are TRBV7-2 and TRBJ2-7; D gene uncertain. Germline CDR1 SGHTA, CDR2 FQGNSA. CDR3 length: 11 amino acids. Trimming took 1 base from V and 12 from J, leaving 10 bases between them. CDR3 DNA sequence: TGTGCCAGCAGCTTAGTGGGTACCCTGTACTTC. Translation gives CASSLVGTLYF.